Here is one TCR beta chain with its context. This clonotype came up a few times. Its antigen is currently not known. No much larger clone exists at a distance of one base, and base qualities are not known. From the cysteine through the phenylalanine, the CDR3 covers 15 amino acids. Solely the CDR3 DNA is kept, with 45 bases framed from the first base. The germline V gene yields LGHNA for CDR1 and YSLEER for CDR2. The trim is 0 bases for V and 5 bases for J, with a gap of 13 bases between the germline ends. This specimen comes from a study of T-cell reconstitution after alpha-beta-depleted transplantation in children listed by TCRdb under 2016. Regarding the research as a whole: Using TCR repertoire profiling, the study quantitatively followed how T-cell immune reconstitution unfolded in children after TCRalphabeta/CD19-depleted allogeneic hematopoietic cell transplantation. The paper as a whole reports these results and caveats: Over the following months the frequencies of hyperexpanded clones went down, and after one year T-cell counts and TCRbeta diversity were mostly credited to newly produced T cells. The apparently early recovery of alphabetaT-cell counts about two months after transplant reportedly depended on only several hundred rapidly expanded clones that came from non-depleted graft cells. The high TCRbeta diversity at day 60 in some patients was ascribed to recipient T cells and intrathymic progenitors that had survived conditioning.

The treatment or condition label of this sample denotes: allogeneic hematopoietic cell transplantation with graft depleted of TCRalphabeta T cells and CD19 B cells. TCRalphabeta/CD19-depleted allogeneic hematopoietic cell grafts were given to the transplant recipients, all of whom were children. Library generation was performed with PCR. Sequencing used an Illumina HiSeq 2500. TCR library preparation used molecular barcoding, with unique molecular identifiers applied to normalize quantification of the TCRbeta repertoire. Using fastp trimming at Q25 and MiXCR clonotype assembly, TCRdb reanalyzed the public sequencing data and kept in-frame beta chains. Every CDR3 protein is listed once, alongside the most common genes and DNA of its rows. The sample table holds 200,000 to 250,000 distinct CDR3 sequences, of which about a tenth were seen once. The top ten constitute over 25% of the sample.

The chain is made from TRBV4-3 and TRBJ2-5; the D segment could be TRBD2, given 6 matching bases. Sequencing used PBMCs, obtained before TCRalphabeta/CD19-depleted stem cell transplant. The TCR originated in a child in the first two years of life with acute myeloid leukemia, due to receive a stem cell transplant. The DNA is as follows: TGCGCCAGCAGCCAAGATCGGCGGGACTTTGAGACCCAGTACTTC. It translates to CASSQDRRDFETQYF.